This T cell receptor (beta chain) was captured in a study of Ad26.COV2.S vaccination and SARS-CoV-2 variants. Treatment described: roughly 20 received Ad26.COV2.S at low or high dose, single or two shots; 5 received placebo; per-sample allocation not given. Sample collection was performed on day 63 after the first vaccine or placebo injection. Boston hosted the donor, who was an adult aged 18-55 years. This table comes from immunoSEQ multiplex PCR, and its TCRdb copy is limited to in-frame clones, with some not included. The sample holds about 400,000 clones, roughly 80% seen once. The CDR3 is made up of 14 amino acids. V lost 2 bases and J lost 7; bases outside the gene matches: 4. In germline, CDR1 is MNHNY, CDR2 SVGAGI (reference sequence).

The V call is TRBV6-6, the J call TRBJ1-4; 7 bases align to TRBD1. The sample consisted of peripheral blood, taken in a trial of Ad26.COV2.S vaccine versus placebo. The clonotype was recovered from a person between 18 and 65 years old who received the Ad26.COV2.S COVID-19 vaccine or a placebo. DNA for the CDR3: TGTGCCAGCAGTTACGACAGGGTTCCTGAAAAACTGTTTTTT. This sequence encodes CASSYDRVPEKLFF.